A selection of T cell receptor beta chains follows, all from one sample in a study of shared clonotypes between healthy human individuals. Clones were read by immunoSEQ multiplex PCR, and TCRdb kept only the in-frame ones, dropping some. Here the sample spans about 690,000 clones, about 92% being singletons. Sequenced input: memory CD8+ T cells from PBMCs. Source of these receptors: a man between 18 and 35 years old in good health. Some clones in this sample may be carry-over from other donors' samples. The CDR3 runs from the conserved cysteine through the conserved F or W. The D gene is left open where the match is weak. Size values are once, few and many counts, or a class for expanded clones, and some rows have none.

d_gene: TRBD1; abundance: NA; j_gene: TRBJ1-1; v_gene: TRBV19; CDR3aa: CATGYRGKGEAFF; CDR3nt: TGTGCCACCGGCTACAGGGGTAAGGGTGAAGCTTTCTTT
d_gene: NA; abundance: NA; j_gene: TRBJ2-7; v_gene: TRBV11-2; CDR3aa: CASSLYLSRTATYEQYF; CDR3nt: TGTGCCAGCAGCTTATATCTATCTAGGACGGCTACCTACGAGCAGTACTTC
d_gene: NA; abundance: NA; j_gene: TRBJ1-5; v_gene: TRBV14; CDR3aa: CASSQAGQPNQPQHF; CDR3nt: TGTGCCAGCAGCCAAGCTGGACAGCCAAATCAGCCCCAGCATTTT
d_gene: NA; abundance: NA; j_gene: TRBJ2-1; v_gene: TRBV5-1; CDR3aa: CASSLDGGPFYNEQFF; CDR3nt: TGCGCCAGCAGCTTAGACGGCGGACCCTTCTACAATGAGCAGTTCTTC
d_gene: NA; abundance: NA; j_gene: TRBJ1-2; v_gene: TRBV14; CDR3aa: CASSQQGIYGYTF; CDR3nt: TGTGCCAGCAGCCAACAGGGAATCTATGGCTACACCTTC
d_gene: TRBD1; abundance: NA; j_gene: TRBJ2-7; v_gene: TRBV6-1; CDR3aa: CASSGTGTGVEQYF; CDR3nt: TGTGCCAGCAGTGGCACCGGGACAGGGGTCGAGCAGTACTTC
d_gene: NA; abundance: NA; j_gene: TRBJ1-2; v_gene: TRBV6-5; CDR3aa: CASSYSTTGGSGYTF; CDR3nt: TGTGCCAGCAGTTACTCGACAACCGGGGGCAGTGGCTACACCTTC
d_gene: TRBD2; abundance: NA; j_gene: TRBJ2-2; v_gene: TRBV15; CDR3aa: CATRLAGNTGELFF; CDR3nt: TGTGCCACCCGACTAGCGGGAAACACCGGGGAGCTGTTTTTT
d_gene: NA; abundance: NA; j_gene: TRBJ2-3; v_gene: TRBV9; CDR3aa: CASTVGSLVDTQYF; CDR3nt: TGTGCCAGCACCGTCGGGAGTTTGGTAGATACGCAGTATTTT
d_gene: NA; abundance: once; j_gene: TRBJ2-5; v_gene: TRBV6-6; CDR3aa: CASSPLGYQETQYF; CDR3nt: TGTGCCAGCAGCCCCCTCGGATACCAAGAGACCCAGTACTTC
d_gene: NA; abundance: NA; j_gene: TRBJ1-1; v_gene: TRBV27; CDR3aa: CASSTLDGPEGEAFF; CDR3nt: TGTGCCAGCAGTACACTGGACGGCCCAGAGGGCGAAGCTTTCTTT
d_gene: TRBD2; abundance: NA; j_gene: TRBJ2-2; v_gene: TRBV5-5; CDR3aa: CASSLRLAGGSGGELFF; CDR3nt: TGTGCCAGCAGCTTACGACTAGCGGGAGGGTCAGGCGGGGAGCTGTTTTTT
d_gene: NA; abundance: NA; j_gene: TRBJ2-4; v_gene: TRBV29-1; CDR3aa: CSVGENIQYF; CDR3nt: TGCAGCGTTGGGGAAAACATTCAGTACTTC
d_gene: TRBD2; abundance: NA; j_gene: TRBJ2-1; v_gene: TRBV7-3; CDR3aa: CASRPSSGSSYNEQFF; CDR3nt: TGTGCCAGCAGGCCATCTAGCGGGAGCTCCTACAATGAGCAGTTCTTC
d_gene: NA; abundance: NA; j_gene: TRBJ1-1; v_gene: TRBV28; CDR3aa: CASFKGGNTEAFF; CDR3nt: TGTGCCAGCTTTAAAGGGGGGAACACTGAAGCTTTCTTT
d_gene: NA; abundance: NA; j_gene: TRBJ1-4; v_gene: TRBV27; CDR3aa: CASRKGAWPVEEKLFF; CDR3nt: TGTGCCAGCAGAAAGGGAGCCTGGCCGGTCGAGGAAAAACTGTTTTTT
d_gene: NA; abundance: few; j_gene: TRBJ2-1; v_gene: TRBV14; CDR3aa: CASSQDRWVTMYNEQFF; CDR3nt: TGTGCCAGCAGCCAAGATCGGTGGGTTACGATGTACAATGAGCAGTTCTTC
d_gene: NA; abundance: NA; j_gene: TRBJ1-1; v_gene: TRBV7-2; CDR3aa: CASSSNWAADTEAFF; CDR3nt: TGTGCCAGCAGCTCGAATTGGGCGGCGGACACTGAAGCTTTCTTT
d_gene: TRBD1; abundance: NA; j_gene: TRBJ2-5; v_gene: TRBV28; CDR3aa: CASRLTGGRETQYF; CDR3nt: TGTGCCAGCAGATTGACAGGGGGGCGGGAGACCCAGTACTTC
d_gene: NA; abundance: NA; j_gene: TRBJ1-5; v_gene: TRBV19; CDR3aa: CASSIDTNNQPQHF; CDR3nt: TGTGCCAGTAGTATAGACACTAACAATCAGCCCCAGCATTTT
d_gene: NA; abundance: NA; j_gene: TRBJ1-2; v_gene: TRBV9; CDR3aa: CASSGDTSFNYGYTF; CDR3nt: TGTGCCAGCAGCGGAGACACCTCCTTTAACTATGGCTACACCTTC
d_gene: TRBD2; abundance: NA; j_gene: TRBJ2-1; v_gene: TRBV27; CDR3aa: CASSLSSSGRTHNEQFF; CDR3nt: TGTGCCAGCAGTTTATCATCTAGCGGGAGAACCCACAATGAGCAGTTCTTC
d_gene: NA; abundance: NA; j_gene: TRBJ1-4; v_gene: TRBV30; CDR3aa: CAWGMEHRNEKLFF; CDR3nt: TGTGCCTGGGGGATGGAGCATCGAAATGAAAAACTGTTTTTT
d_gene: NA; abundance: NA; j_gene: TRBJ2-6; v_gene: TRBV27; CDR3aa: CASSLGGSGANVLTF; CDR3nt: TGTGCCAGCAGTTTAGGGGGCTCTGGGGCCAACGTCCTGACTTTC
d_gene: TRBD2; abundance: once; j_gene: TRBJ2-7; v_gene: TRBV11-2; CDR3aa: CASSSIAGGYEQYF; CDR3nt: TGTGCCAGCAGCTCCATAGCGGGAGGCTACGAGCAGTACTTC
d_gene: TRBD1; abundance: NA; j_gene: TRBJ1-2; v_gene: TRBV29-1; CDR3aa: CSARQGGIYGYTF; CDR3nt: TGCAGCGCTCGACAGGGGGGGATCTATGGCTACACCTTC
d_gene: NA; abundance: NA; j_gene: TRBJ2-1; v_gene: TRBV6-1; CDR3aa: CASSDPGPQGDEQFF; CDR3nt: TGTGCCAGCAGTGATCCGGGGCCCCAAGGAGATGAGCAGTTCTTC
d_gene: NA; abundance: few; j_gene: TRBJ1-4; v_gene: TRBV7-9; CDR3aa: CASSRVGTNEKLFF; CDR3nt: TGTGCCAGCAGCCGAGTTGGCACTAATGAAAAACTGTTTTTT
d_gene: TRBD1; abundance: once; j_gene: TRBJ2-1; v_gene: TRBV7-9; CDR3aa: CASSSRTGYSYNEQFF; CDR3nt: TGTGCCAGCAGCTCGAGGACAGGTTACTCCTACAATGAGCAGTTCTTC
d_gene: NA; abundance: NA; j_gene: TRBJ1-1; v_gene: TRBV5-5; CDR3aa: CASSSGQRNTEAFF; CDR3nt: TGTGCCAGCAGCTCGGGCCAGAGGAACACTGAAGCTTTCTTT
d_gene: TRBD1; abundance: NA; j_gene: TRBJ2-5; v_gene: TRBV28; CDR3aa: CASSWDRAETQYF; CDR3nt: TGTGCCAGCAGTTGGGACAGGGCAGAGACCCAGTACTTC
d_gene: TRBD2; abundance: NA; j_gene: TRBJ2-1; v_gene: TRBV9; CDR3aa: CASSVTSGAPSSYNEQFF; CDR3nt: TGTGCCAGCAGCGTGACTAGCGGGGCCCCTAGCTCCTACAATGAGCAGTTCTTC
d_gene: TRBD2; abundance: NA; j_gene: TRBJ2-2; v_gene: TRBV9; CDR3aa: CASSFDYGTRDTGELFF; CDR3nt: TGTGCCAGCAGCTTTGACTACGGGACTAGGGACACCGGGGAGCTGTTTTTT
d_gene: NA; abundance: NA; j_gene: TRBJ2-5; v_gene: TRBV25-1; CDR3aa: CASSAFQETQYF; CDR3nt: TGTGCCAGCAGTGCCTTCCAAGAGACCCAGTACTTC
d_gene: NA; abundance: once; j_gene: TRBJ2-3; v_gene: TRBV11-2; CDR3aa: CASSLGLDTQYF; CDR3nt: TGTGCCAGCAGCTTGGGGTTAGATACGCAGTATTTT
d_gene: NA; abundance: NA; j_gene: TRBJ2-4; v_gene: TRBV27; CDR3aa: CASSLDRKNIQYF; CDR3nt: TGTGCCAGCAGTTTGGACAGAAAAAACATTCAGTACTTC
d_gene: TRBD1; abundance: NA; j_gene: TRBJ1-1; v_gene: TRBV9; CDR3aa: CASSVTRDPAGGTEAFF; CDR3nt: TGTGCCAGCAGCGTTACTAGAGACCCAGCAGGGGGTACTGAAGCTTTCTTT
d_gene: NA; abundance: NA; j_gene: TRBJ1-2; v_gene: TRBV7-9; CDR3aa: CASSSRTSHGYTF; CDR3nt: TGTGCCAGCAGCTCTCGGACAAGCCATGGCTACACCTTC
d_gene: NA; abundance: NA; j_gene: TRBJ1-2; v_gene: TRBV27; CDR3aa: CASSPTEAFYGYTF; CDR3nt: TGTGCCAGCAGCCCGACAGAAGCCTTCTATGGCTACACCTTC
d_gene: NA; abundance: NA; j_gene: TRBJ2-6; v_gene: TRBV12-2; CDR3aa: CASRLWYRHSGANVLTF; CDR3nt: TGTGCAAGTCGCTTATGGTACAGGCACTCTGGGGCCAACGTCCTGACTTTC
d_gene: TRBD1; abundance: NA; j_gene: TRBJ1-1; v_gene: TRBV5-1; CDR3aa: CASSLGWTGLNTEAFF; CDR3nt: TGCGCCAGCAGCTTGGGGTGGACAGGGTTAAACACTGAAGCTTTCTTT
d_gene: NA; abundance: NA; j_gene: TRBJ2-7; v_gene: TRBV7-9; CDR3aa: CASSLGAGQVVAPEQYF; CDR3nt: TGTGCCAGCAGCTTAGGGGCAGGGCAGGTCGTAGCGCCTGAGCAGTACTTC
d_gene: NA; abundance: NA; j_gene: TRBJ1-1; v_gene: TRBV7-2; CDR3aa: CASSPGAGPGALAEAFF; CDR3nt: TGTGCCAGCAGCCCAGGCGCGGGCCCGGGGGCGTTGGCTGAAGCTTTCTTT
d_gene: NA; abundance: NA; j_gene: TRBJ1-1; v_gene: TRBV4-3; CDR3aa: CASSQDSTGRNEAFF; CDR3nt: TGCGCCAGCAGCCAAGATAGCACAGGTCGTAATGAAGCTTTCTTT
d_gene: TRBD1; abundance: NA; j_gene: TRBJ2-7; v_gene: TRBV6-5; CDR3aa: CASSPTGGGYEQYF; CDR3nt: TGTGCCAGCAGTCCGACAGGGGGCGGGTACGAGCAGTACTTC
d_gene: NA; abundance: NA; j_gene: TRBJ2-5; v_gene: TRBV19; CDR3aa: CASSIDLEGKTQYF; CDR3nt: TGTGCCAGTAGTATAGATCTCGAGGGGAAGACCCAGTACTTC
d_gene: TRBD2; abundance: NA; j_gene: TRBJ2-7; v_gene: TRBV11-1; CDR3aa: CASSLWASGRYEQYF; CDR3nt: TGTGCCAGCAGCTTATGGGCTAGCGGGAGATACGAGCAGTACTTC
d_gene: NA; abundance: NA; j_gene: TRBJ2-2; v_gene: TRBV2; CDR3aa: CASSELLTGELFF; CDR3nt: TGTGCCAGCAGTGAACTACTCACCGGGGAGCTGTTTTTT
d_gene: NA; abundance: NA; j_gene: TRBJ1-1; v_gene: TRBV6-5; CDR3aa: CASSYKGMNTEAFF; CDR3nt: TGTGCCAGCAGTTATAAGGGGATGAACACTGAAGCTTTCTTT